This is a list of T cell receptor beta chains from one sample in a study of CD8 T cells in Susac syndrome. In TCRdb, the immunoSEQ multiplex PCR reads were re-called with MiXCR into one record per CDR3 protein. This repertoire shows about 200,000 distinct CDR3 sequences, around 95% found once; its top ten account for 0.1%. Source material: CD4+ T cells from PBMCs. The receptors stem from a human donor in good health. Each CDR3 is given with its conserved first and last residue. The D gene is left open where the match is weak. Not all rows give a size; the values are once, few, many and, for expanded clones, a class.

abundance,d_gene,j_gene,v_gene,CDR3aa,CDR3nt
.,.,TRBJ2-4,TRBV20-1,CSASTVAKNIQYF,TGCAGTGCCTCGACCGTAGCCAAAAACATTCAGTACTTC
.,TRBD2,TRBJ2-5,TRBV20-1,CSAAGLAGEETQYF,TGCAGTGCTGCCGGACTAGCGGGAGAAGAGACCCAGTACTTC
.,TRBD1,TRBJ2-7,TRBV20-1,CSARPGTGVNEQYF,TGCAGTGCTCGGCCCGGGACAGGGGTGAACGAGCAGTACTTC
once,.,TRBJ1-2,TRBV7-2,CASSRRGGTSNYGYTF,TGTGCCAGCAGCCGACGGGGTGGGACTTCTAACTATGGCTACACCTTC
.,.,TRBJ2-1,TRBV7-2,CASSLDAQGSYNEQFF,TGTGCCAGCAGCTTAGACGCCCAGGGCTCCTACAATGAGCAGTTCTTC
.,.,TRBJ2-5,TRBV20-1,CSARVGGTQETQYF,TGCAGTGCTAGAGTAGGGGGAACTCAAGAGACCCAGTACTTC
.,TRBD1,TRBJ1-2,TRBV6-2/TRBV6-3,CASIQRDRGSYTF,TGTGCCAGCATTCAGCGGGACAGGGGGAGTTACACCTTC
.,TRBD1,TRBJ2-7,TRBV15,CATRGQGPEQYF,TGTGCCACCCGGGGACAGGGGCCCGAGCAGTACTTC
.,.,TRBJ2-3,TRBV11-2,CASSLFMDTQYF,TGTGCCAGCAGCTTATTTATGGATACGCAGTATTTT
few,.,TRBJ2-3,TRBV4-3,CASSQLAGSPDTQYF,TGCGCCAGCAGCCAACTGGCGGGGAGTCCAGATACGCAGTATTTT
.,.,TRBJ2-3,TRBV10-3,CATRDGLTGYTQYF,TGTGCCACACGGGACGGTCTGACGGGGTATACGCAGTATTTT
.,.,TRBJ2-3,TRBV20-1,CSARRYAASTDTQYF,TGCAGTGCACGACGATACGCGGCTTCCACAGATACGCAGTATTTT
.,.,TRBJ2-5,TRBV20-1,CSAWLAIQETQYF,TGCAGTGCTTGGCTAGCCATCCAAGAGACCCAGTACTTC
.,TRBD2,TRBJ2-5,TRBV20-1,CSARHAGGETQYF,TGCAGTGCCCGCCACGCGGGGGGTGAGACCCAGTACTTC
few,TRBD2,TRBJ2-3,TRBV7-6,CASSFGGGGTDTQYF,TGTGCCAGCAGCTTTGGCGGGGGGGGCACAGATACGCAGTATTTT
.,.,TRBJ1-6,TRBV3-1,CASSPMGNSPLHF,TGTGCCAGCAGCCCTATGGGAAATTCACCCCTCCACTTT
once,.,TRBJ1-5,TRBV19,CASSIVYSFGFSNQPQHF,TGTGCCAGTAGTATCGTCTACTCCTTCGGTTTTAGCAATCAGCCCCAGCATTTT
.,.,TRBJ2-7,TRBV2,CASSYVTYEQYF,TGTGCCAGCAGCTATGTTACCTACGAGCAGTACTTC
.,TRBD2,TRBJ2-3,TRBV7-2,CASSGRPSGRYTDTQYF,TGTGCCAGCAGCGGACGCCCTAGCGGGAGATACACAGATACGCAGTATTTT
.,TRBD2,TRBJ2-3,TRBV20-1,CSAPGLAGGWSTDTQYF,TGCAGTGCCCCGGGACTAGCGGGAGGATGGAGCACAGATACGCAGTATTTT
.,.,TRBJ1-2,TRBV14,CASSLPLGGRYTF,TGTGCCAGCAGCCTCCCCCTGGGGGGGCGCTACACCTTC
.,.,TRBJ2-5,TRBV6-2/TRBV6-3,CASSYNSQETQYF,TGTGCCAGCAGTTACAACAGCCAAGAGACCCAGTACTTC
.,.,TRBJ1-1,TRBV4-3,CASSHVHGEAFF,TGCGCCAGCAGCCATGTCCACGGTGAAGCTTTCTTT
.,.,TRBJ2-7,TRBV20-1,CSARILVGGPSYEQYF,TGCAGTGCTAGAATTTTAGTGGGGGGGCCCTCCTACGAGCAGTACTTC
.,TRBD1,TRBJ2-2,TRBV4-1,CASSPFRDRPTGELFF,TGCGCCAGCAGCCCGTTTAGGGACAGGCCCACCGGGGAGCTGTTTTTT
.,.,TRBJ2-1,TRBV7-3,CASSLTGLHNEQFF,TGTGCCAGCAGCTTAACGGGACTCCACAATGAGCAGTTCTTC
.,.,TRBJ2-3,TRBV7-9,CASSPAGTDTQYF,TGTGCCAGCAGCCCCGCCGGCACAGATACGCAGTATTTT
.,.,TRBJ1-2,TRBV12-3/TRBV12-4,CASSLGPGANYGYTF,TGTGCCAGCAGTTTAGGGCCGGGAGCCAACTATGGCTACACCTTC
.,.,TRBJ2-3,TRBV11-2,CASSLRGAIRPLDTQYF,TGTGCCAGCAGCTTACGGGGGGCAATCCGTCCACTGGATACGCAGTATTTT
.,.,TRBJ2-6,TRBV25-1,CASTEWGTGANVLTF,TGTGCCAGCACCGAGTGGGGAACTGGGGCCAACGTCCTGACTTTC
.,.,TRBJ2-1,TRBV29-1,CSVVGNTYNEQFF,TGCAGCGTTGTAGGCAACACCTACAATGAGCAGTTCTTC
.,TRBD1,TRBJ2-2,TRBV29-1,CSVADRDGAGELFF,TGCAGCGTGGCCGACAGGGACGGTGCCGGGGAGCTGTTTTTT
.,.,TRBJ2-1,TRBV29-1,CSAVGVSNEQFF,TGCAGCGCTGTGGGGGTGTCTAATGAGCAGTTCTTC
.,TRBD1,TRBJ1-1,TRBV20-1,CSARKAGTGGTEAFF,TGCAGTGCTAGGAAGGCCGGGACAGGGGGCACTGAAGCTTTCTTT
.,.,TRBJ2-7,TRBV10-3,CAISGDSYEQYF,TGTGCCATCAGTGGCGACTCCTACGAGCAGTACTTC
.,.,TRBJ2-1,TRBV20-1,CSASGVNEQFF,TGCAGTGCTAGTGGGGTAAATGAGCAGTTCTTC
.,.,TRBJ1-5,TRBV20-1,CSARVDRRFSNQPQHF,TGCAGTGCTAGAGTAGACAGGAGGTTTAGCAATCAGCCCCAGCATTTT
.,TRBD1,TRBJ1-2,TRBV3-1,CASSHWDRSYGYTF,TGTGCCAGCAGCCATTGGGACAGGAGCTATGGCTACACCTTC
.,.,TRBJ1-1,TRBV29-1,CSVLRGGNTEAFF,TGCAGCGTTCTTAGGGGAGGGAACACTGAAGCTTTCTTT
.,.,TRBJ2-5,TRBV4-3,CASSQGRGAQETQYF,TGCGCCAGCAGCCAAGGACGGGGGGCCCAGGAGACCCAGTACTTC